These 12 T cell receptor beta chains share one sample of origin, sequenced in a study of T cell responses to AZD1222 COVID-19 vaccine (dated by TCRdb to about 2021). The label giving this sample's time point can be read as: baseline before first vaccination. The library relied on the immunoSEQ multiplex PCR assay. Here the immuneACCESS table is served through TCRdb, limited to in-frame sequences with V and J called. Missing clones are a known gap in these copies; in checked studies unresolved V genes cover under half, and the rest lacks a known reason. This sample gives 100,000 to 120,000 clones in total; roughly 87% of them show up just once. The ten top clones hold 2.5% to 3.5% of the sample. The sample was peripheral blood, taken on day 0 of AZD1222 vaccination. The source of these receptors is an adult in good health.

V and J are TRBV29-1 and TRBJ2-3; D not certain. Trimming removed 2 bases from V and 6 bases from J, with 12 bases in between. Germline values: CDR1 SQVTM, CDR2 ANQGSEA. The CDR3 has 13 amino acids. The CDR3 reads CSVESGLGDTQYF. The CDR3 DNA reads as TGCAGCGTTGAATCCGGCCTTGGGGATACGCAGTATTTT.

The chain couples TRBV2 to TRBJ1-5; no firm D call. This CDR3 has 15 residues. Trimming cost V 4 bases and J 2 bases, with 12 bases left between them. Per germline, CDR1 SNHLY and CDR2 FYNNEI. DNA for the CDR3: TGTGCCAGCAGTGGGGAGCAACTCGGCAATCAGCCCCAGCATTTT. Residues: CASSGEQLGNQPQHF.

This chain connects TRBV2 to TRBJ1-1; tentatively, D is TRBD1 (6 bases). Per the germline V gene, CDR1 is SNHLY and CDR2 is FYNNEI. The CDR3 is 14 residues long. Trimming removed 7 bases from V and 1 base from J, with 13 bases in between. In DNA form, the CDR3 reads TGTGCCAGCAATTGGGGGGCCGAGAACACTGAAGCTTTCTTT. Translation: CASNWGAENTEAFF.

This clone has a handful of counts. The chain recombines TRBV10-3 with TRBJ1-1, with 11 bases lining up with TRBD1. V trimming: 4 bases; J trimming: 4 bases; junction bases outside the gene matches: 5. Germline loops: CDR1 ENHRY, CDR2 SYGVKD. This CDR3 has 15 residues. CDR3 protein: CAISAGQGVVTEAFF. CDR3 DNA: TGTGCCATCAGTGCGGGACAGGGGGTTGTCACTGAAGCTTTCTTT.

CDR3 residues: CASSQDRGRYGYTF. DNA for the CDR3: TGTGCCAGCAGCCAAGACAGAGGACGCTATGGCTACACCTTC. The chain has TRBV7-2 and TRBJ1-2; possibly TRBD1 for D (5 bases). This CDR3 has 14 residues. The V gene's germline CDR1 is SGHTA and CDR2 FQGNSA. V was trimmed by 5 bases and J by 4 bases, leaving 14 bases between them. Using reference TRBV7-2 and TRBJ1-2 for the parts outside the CDR3, the full variable domain is GAGVSQSPSNKVTEKGKDVELRCDPISGHTALYWYRQSLGQGLEFLIYFQGNSAPDKSGLPSDRFSAERTGGSVSTLTIQRTQQEDSAVYLCASSQDRGRYGYTFGSGTRLTVV.

The V gene is TRBV27, the J gene TRBJ1-1; 10 bases align to TRBD1. Germline assignment: CDR1 MNHEY and CDR2 SMNVEV (reference sequence). The CDR3 covers 15 residues. Unmatched junction bases numbered 7, after V lost 5 bases and J lost 4 bases. The CDR3 loop is CASSHGQGDGTEAFF. In DNA form, the CDR3 reads TGTGCCAGCAGTCACGGACAGGGGGACGGCACTGAAGCTTTCTTT.

V gene TRBV18 combines with J gene TRBJ2-7; the D is unclear. The CDR3 has 16 amino acids. The V and J ends lost 1 base and 3 bases respectively, with 16 bases between them. In germline, CDR1 is KGHSH, CDR2 LQKENI. The DNA of the CDR3 is TGTGCCAGCTCACCACAACGTCACCAGAATTTCTACGAGCAGTACTTC. It codes for CASSPQRHQNFYEQYF.

The chain has TRBV28 and TRBJ1-5; D uncertain. The CDR3 consists of 13 residues. Trimming stripped 3 bases from V and 2 bases from J, with 5 bases between. Germline CDR1 and CDR2: MDHEN and SYDVKM. The CDR3 here is CASSFLGNQPQHF. DNA of the CDR3: TGTGCCAGCAGTTTTCTTGGCAATCAGCCCCAGCATTTT.

V and J are TRBV7-2 and TRBJ1-2, with 8 bases matching TRBD1. V shed 5 bases, J shed 6 bases, and the junction held 5 bases outside the gene matches. The CDR3 runs to 13 residues. Germline V gene sequence: CDR1 SGHTA, CDR2 FQGNSA. The CDR3 DNA follows: TGTGCCAGCAGCCCCAGGGGGCGCGATGGCTACACCTTC. Its translation is CASSPRGRDGYTF.

A few counts support this clone. The chain combines TRBV19 with TRBJ1-2; D remains unclear. CDR1 is LNHDA, CDR2 SQIVND, per germline (reference sequence). The CDR3 extends over 13 amino acids. V was cut by 5 bases and J by 3 bases, with 10 bases left in between. CDR3 nucleotides: TGTGCCAGTAGTCTTTACGGCGACTATGGCTACACCTTC. Residues: CASSLYGDYGYTF.

This chain joins TRBV6-5 and TRBJ1-1; 11 bases match TRBD1. The CDR3 consists of 15 residues. Per the germline V gene, CDR1 is MNHEY and CDR2 is SVGAGI. V trimming: 6 bases; J trimming: 1 base; junction bases outside the gene matches: 4. The CDR3 reads CASRDRGLRNTEAFF. The CDR3 nucleotides are TGTGCCAGCAGGGACAGGGGGCTAAGGAACACTGAAGCTTTCTTT.

The DNA for the CDR3 is TGTGCCAGCAGCCCCGGACAGGCAGTTGATCAGCCCCAGCATTTT. Residues: CASSPGQAVDQPQHF. The chain uses TRBV5-8 and TRBJ1-5, with 7 positions matching TRBD1. V trimming: 4 bases; J trimming: 5 bases; junction bases outside the gene matches: 9. The CDR3 spans 15 residues. Germline-derived CDR1 and CDR2 are SGHTS and YDEGEE.